These 26 T cell receptor beta chains share one sample of origin, sequenced in a study of STAT5B mutations in CD4+ large granular lymphocyte leukemia. TCRdb keeps only in-frame clones here, not all; method: immunoSEQ multiplex PCR. The data contain about 40,000 clones, roughly 83% of them seen just once; the ten biggest clones take up 0.35%. Material for sequencing was CD4+ T cells from blood buffy coats. These receptors were taken from a human donor in good health.

The genes are TRBV6-5 and TRBJ1-5; D is ambiguous. This CDR3 is 13 amino acids long. Germline values: CDR1 MNHEY, CDR2 SVGAGI. The V gene lost 5 bases and the J gene lost 5 bases, with 10 bases spanning the gap. CDR3 coding DNA: TGTGCCAGCAGTCCCGGCCTATATCAGCCCCAGCATTTT. Translation: CASSPGLYQPQHF.

This rearrangement joins TRBV7-9 to TRBJ2-5; D gene ambiguous. In germline, CDR1 is SEHNR, CDR2 FQNEAQ (reference sequence). V was shortened by 1 base and J by 5 bases, with 14 bases between the two germline ends. This CDR3 spans 15 amino acids. This CDR3 is CASSLVGSVGETQYF. For the CDR3, the DNA is TGTGCCAGCAGCTTAGTTGGAAGCGTCGGGGAGACCCAGTACTTC.

The chain employs TRBV6-5 and TRBJ1-5; D may be TRBD1 (6 bases). Germline CDR1 MNHEY, CDR2 SVGAGI. CDR3 length: 14 residues. V lost 6 bases and J lost 6, with 15 bases in between. The CDR3 DNA reads as TGTGCCAGCAGAAAAAACAGGGCTGGTCAGCCCCAGCATTTT. It encodes CASRKNRAGQPQHF.

This clone has only a few counts. The V gene is TRBV19, the J gene TRBJ2-3; TRBD2 might be the D (6 bases). V was pared by 7 bases and J by 6 bases, with 14 bases between. Germline CDR1 is LNHDA and CDR2 is SQIVND (reference sequence). This CDR3 comprises 13 residues. The CDR3 protein is CASTTGGADTQYF. The CDR3 coding sequence is TGTGCCAGTACCACAGGAGGGGCGGATACGCAGTATTTT. Full variable domain (remainder filled in from reference TRBV19 and TRBJ2-3): DGGITQSPKYLFRKEGQNVTLSCEQNLNHDAMYWYRQDPGQGLRLIYYSQIVNDFQKGDIAEGYSVSREKKESFPLTVTSAQKNPTAFYLCASTTGGADTQYFGPGTRLTVL.

V gene TRBV6-6 combines with J gene TRBJ1-1; no reliable D call. This CDR3 contains 11 residues. Per the germline V gene, CDR1 is MNHNY and CDR2 is SVGAGI (reference sequence). The ends were cut back, 8 bases at V and 1 base at J, with 5 bases in the middle. The CDR3 region has the DNA TGTGCCAGCGGAGAGAACACTGAAGCTTTCTTT. It specifies CASGENTEAFF.

The rearrangement joins TRBV2 to TRBJ1-4; 8 positions agree with TRBD1. CDR3 length equals 12 residues. Germline V gene data show CDR1 as SNHLY and CDR2 as FYNNEI. The V and J ends lost 7 bases and 8 bases, in that order; junction bases with no gene match: 3. The CDR3 spells CASNRGNEKLFF. The DNA for the CDR3 is TGTGCCAGCAACAGGGGGAACGAAAAACTGTTTTTT.

V and J are TRBV5-1 and TRBJ2-1, with 7 positions matching TRBD2. The CDR3 has 17 amino acids. With V trimmed by 3 bases and J by 3 bases, 12 bases remained unmatched. Germline V gene lookup returns CDR1 SGHRS and CDR2 YFSETQ. The CDR3 is CASSWTSPSFGYNEQFF. DNA of the CDR3: TGCGCCAGCAGCTGGACTAGTCCGTCGTTCGGCTACAATGAGCAGTTCTTC.

V and J are TRBV9 and TRBJ2-2, with D maybe TRBD2 (5 bases). Trimming shortened V by 0 bases and J by 4 bases, and 10 bases separated the two germline ends. The CDR3 is 15 residues long. Germline lookup yields CDR1 SGDLS and CDR2 YYNGEE. CDR3 residues: CASSVAGLPTGELFF. CDR3 in DNA: TGTGCCAGCAGCGTAGCTGGACTCCCCACCGGGGAGCTGTTTTTT.

CDR3 region: CASSLSASGGQETQYF. The CDR3 DNA sequence: TGTGCCAGCAGCTTGAGTGCTAGCGGGGGCCAAGAGACCCAGTACTTC. The rearrangement links TRBV11-3 to TRBJ2-5, with TRBD2 identical over 10 bases. CDR3 size: 16 residues. V dropped 3 bases and J dropped 1; count of bases not matched to a gene: 5. The V gene's germline CDR1 is SGHNT and CDR2 YENEEA.

The chain joins TRBV6-5 to TRBJ2-7; 12 nucleotides match TRBD2. Losses at the gene ends were 6 bases for V and 4 bases for J; bases not matched to a gene: 7. Looked up from germline, CDR1 is MNHEY and CDR2 is SVGAGI. CDR3 length: 15 residues. The DNA of the CDR3 is TGTGCCAGCAGGCTATCGACTAGCGGGAGATACGAGCAGTACTTC. Its translation is CASRLSTSGRYEQYF.

This chain uses TRBV25-1 with TRBJ1-1; TRBD1 matches 9 bases. Germline-derived CDR1 and CDR2 are MGHDK and SYGVNS. The CDR3 is 16 residues long. Trimming removed 3 bases from V and 1 base from J; junction bases left unmatched: 6. CDR3 amino acids: CASSDHLGQGNTEAFF. In DNA form, the CDR3 reads TGTGCCAGCAGTGACCACCTGGGACAGGGGAACACTGAAGCTTTCTTT.

This sequence joins TRBV30 and TRBJ2-1; perhaps TRBD2 as D (7 bases). Between the trimmed V and J ends, which lost 3 bases and 8 bases, there was a span of 11 bases. The CDR3 spans 12 residues. Germline CDR1 GTSNPN, CDR2 SVGIG (reference sequence). The CDR3 protein is CAWSGGGDEQFF. The CDR3 DNA reads TGTGCCTGGAGCGGAGGGGGGGATGAGCAGTTCTTC.

This rearrangement joins TRBV6-5 to TRBJ2-7, with 7 nucleotides matching TRBD1. Germline lookup yields CDR1 MNHEY and CDR2 SVGAGI. V shed 10 bases and J 3 bases; nucleotides not matched to a gene: 12. The CDR3 runs 14 residues. The CDR3 bases are TGTGCCACCACACTGACAGGGTCTAGCTACGAGCAGTACTTC. This codes for CATTLTGSSYEQYF.

The chain couples TRBV19 to TRBJ2-2, with 8 bases that match TRBD1. The germline V gene encodes CDR1 LNHDA and CDR2 SQIVND (reference sequence). The CDR3 extends over 18 amino acids. Trimming cost V 3 bases and J 0 bases; bases outside gene matches: 9. This chain's CDR3 is CASSIQGATYSNTGELFF. DNA of the CDR3: TGTGCCAGTAGTATCCAGGGGGCCACCTACTCGAACACCGGGGAGCTGTTTTTT. Variable domain in full (rest from reference TRBV19 and TRBJ2-2): DGGITQSPKYLFRKEGQNVTLSCEQNLNHDAMYWYRQDPGQGLRLIYYSQIVNDFQKGDIAEGYSVSREKKESFPLTVTSAQKNPTAFYLCASSIQGATYSNTGELFFGEGSRLTVL.

This chain joins TRBV15 and TRBJ1-4; D possibly corresponds to TRBD1 (5 bases). Trimming stripped 0 bases from V and 8 bases from J, with 16 bases between. Germline V gene sequence: CDR1 LNHNV, CDR2 YYDKDF (reference sequence). The CDR3 runs 16 residues. CDR3 DNA: TGTGCCACCAGCAGAGATCTCGTTCAGGGAGGAGAAAAACTGTTTTTT. Translated: CATSRDLVQGGEKLFF.

This clone appeared a single time. CDR3 DNA: TGCGCCAGCAGCCAAGAAATCCAGGGTGTATACGAGCAGTACTTC. Encoded protein: CASSQEIQGVYEQYF. The chain couples TRBV4-1 to TRBJ2-7; D possibly corresponds to TRBD1 (5 bases). Germline V gives CDR1 MGHRA, CDR2 YSYEKL. This CDR3 contains 15 residues. The V and J ends lost 0 bases and 4 bases respectively, with 13 bases between them.

The chain couples TRBV4-2 to TRBJ2-1; 9 nucleotides match TRBD2. The CDR3 loop spans 19 amino acids. V lost 5 bases and J lost 0; bases outside the gene matches: 14. Germline loops: CDR1 LGHNA, CDR2 YNFKEQ. The CDR3 spells CASSLGTSPSLSSYNEQFF. CDR3 DNA: TGTGCCAGCAGCTTAGGGACTAGCCCATCTTTAAGCTCCTACAATGAGCAGTTCTTC.

The V call is TRBV6-1, the J call TRBJ1-1, with 8 bases that match TRBD1. With V trimmed by 3 bases and J by 4 bases, 1 base remained unmatched. CDR3 size: 13 residues. Germline V CDR1 and CDR2: MNHNS, SASEGT. CDR3 DNA: TGTGCCAGCAGTGACACAGGGGGCACTGAAGCTTTCTTT. Its protein product is CASSDTGGTEAFF.

V gene TRBV10-2 combines with J gene TRBJ1-4; possible D gene TRBD1, 5 bases. Looked up from germline, CDR1 is WSHSY and CDR2 is SAAADI. The CDR3 consists of 13 residues. Trimming shortened V by 3 bases and J by 16 bases, and 18 bases separated the two germline ends. The CDR3 loop is CASSEARRGIPFF. DNA of the CDR3: TGCGCCAGCAGTGAAGCACGAAGGGGTATTCCGTTTTTT.

The chain uses TRBV29-1 and TRBJ1-2; 7 positions agree with TRBD1. Germline V gene data show CDR1 as SQVTM and CDR2 as ANQGSEA. J lost 2 bases, V lost 4 bases, and 10 bases had no gene match. The CDR3 consists of 15 residues. CDR3 in amino acids: CSVAAGTVRNYGYTF. CDR3 DNA: TGCAGCGTTGCGGCCGGGACAGTCCGGAACTATGGCTACACCTTC.

For the CDR3, the DNA is TGTGCCAGCAGCGCAGACAGGGCTGGGGCCAACGTCCTGACTTTC. This codes for CASSADRAGANVLTF. The chain joins TRBV7-7 to TRBJ2-6, with TRBD1 identical over 7 bases. The germline gives CDR1 SSHAT, CDR2 FNYEAQ (reference sequence). V trimming: 5 bases; J trimming: 2 bases; junction bases outside the gene matches: 3. This CDR3 has 15 residues.

The chain recombines TRBV2 with TRBJ2-1; TRBD2 matches 13 bases. V was pared by 4 bases and J by 10 bases, with 7 bases of the junction left unmatched. Looked up from germline, CDR1 is SNHLY and CDR2 is FYNNEI. The CDR3 totals 15 residues. Here the CDR3 DNA reads TGTGCCAGCAGTGCGGGACTAGCGGGGTTACGGGAGCAGTTCTTC. Encoded protein: CASSAGLAGLREQFF.

CDR3 amino acids: CASSPFGQGGGYTF. The CDR3 coding sequence is TGTGCCAGCTCACCATTCGGGCAGGGTGGAGGCTACACCTTC. The V and J genes are TRBV18 and TRBJ1-2, with D maybe TRBD1 (5 bases). The germline CDR1 and CDR2 sequences are KGHSH and LQKENI. Trimming took off 2 bases at V and 8 bases at J, with 15 bases between the two ends. The CDR3 is 14 amino acids. The full variable domain, rest sourced from reference TRBV18 and TRBJ1-2, is NAGVMQNPRHLVRRRGQEARLRCSPMKGHSHVYWYRQLPEEGLKFMVYLQKENIIDESGMPKERFSAEFPKEGPSILRIQQVVRGDSAAYFCASSPFGQGGGYTFGSGTRLTVV.

J is TRBJ2-1 and V is TRBV2, with 8 bases matching TRBD2. Looked up from germline, CDR1 is SNHLY and CDR2 is FYNNEI. V shed 5 bases, J shed 0 bases, and the junction held 3 bases outside the gene matches. This CDR3 has 15 residues. This CDR3 reads CASSSSGSSYNEQFF. The CDR3 coding sequence is TGTGCCAGCAGTTCAAGCGGGAGCTCCTACAATGAGCAGTTCTTC.

In its sample, this clone was seen a few times. The V and J genes are TRBV25-1 and TRBJ1-2; no clear D. The germline gives CDR1 MGHDK, CDR2 SYGVNS. The CDR3 has 12 residues. Deletions cut 2 bases from V and 3 bases from J, with 4 bases between. The CDR3 DNA follows: TGTGCCAGCAGTGAAGCCTACTATGGCTACACCTTC. It is translated as CASSEAYYGYTF.

The chain joins TRBV19 to TRBJ1-3, with TRBD1 identical over 8 bases. CDR1 LNHDA and CDR2 SQIVND come from the germline V gene (reference sequence). This CDR3 has 17 amino acids. Trimming cost V 3 bases and J 3 bases; bases outside gene matches: 10. The CDR3 sequence is CASSMPPGTGFGNTIYF. The CDR3 DNA follows: TGTGCCAGTAGTATGCCACCCGGGACAGGTTTTGGAAACACCATATATTTT.